This T cell receptor beta chain was found in a study of response to subunit inactivated influenza vaccine. This clonotype was counted a few times. CDR1 is LGHNA and CDR2 is YSLEER in the germline V gene. The CDR3 consists of 14 residues. V dropped 0 bases and J dropped 4 bases, with 9 bases sitting between them. TCRdb used MiXCR to reprocess the RT-PCR reads, holding one entry per CDR3 protein. The data show about 570,000 distinct CDR3 sequences, about 11% seen once. The same data also went into a second study, on T cells expressing NK-cell markers. From that study: As the method of synthesis, 5'RACE template switching with UMIs yielded TCR beta cDNA.

The rearrangement uses TRBV4-3 and TRBJ1-2; D not resolved. The source was PBMCs from blood, collected on the day of vaccination. This receptor was taken from a man aged 50 to 59 who received an inactivated influenza vaccine. For the CDR3, the DNA is TGCGCCAGCAGCCAAGATGTCAACACCTATGGCTACACCTTC. It yields the protein CASSQDVNTYGYTF.